Following are 32 T cell receptor beta chains from one sample sequenced in a study of regulatory T cells in long-lasting Graves disease. Sequencing libraries for TCR beta were prepared with iRepertoire HTBI primers and Arm-PCR of CDR3 regions. TCRdb itself ran the multiplex PCR reads through MiXCR, one entry per CDR3 protein. The sample yields 680,000 or so distinct CDR3 sequences, 16% seen once. Regarding time point: newly diagnosed GD, antithyroid drugs for less than 3 months. PBMC RNA was the source of the TCR library. These data also featured in a second study, about T cells in Graves' hyperthyroidism and ophthalmopathy.

Material: peripheral blood mononuclear cells (PBMCs), obtained at new diagnosis, from a patient treated with antithyroid drugs. These receptors were obtained from a woman aged 25 to 39 with Graves disease.

This clonotype was found many times. V usage is TRBV7-3 and J usage is TRBJ1-1; D remains unclear. Germline lookup yields CDR1 SGHTA and CDR2 FQGTGA. V lost 5 bases and J lost 0, with 10 bases in between. The CDR3 extends over 14 amino acids. The CDR3 sequence is CASSTDGMNTEAFF. In nucleotides, the CDR3 is TGTGCCAGCAGCACCGACGGAATGAACACTGAAGCTTTCTTT.

This clonotype appeared many times. V usage is TRBV3-1 and J usage is TRBJ1-2; D call uncertain. CDR1 is LGHDT, CDR2 YNNKEL, per germline (reference sequence). V lost 8 bases and J lost 0, with 7 bases in between. This CDR3 comprises 12 residues. The CDR3 nucleotides are TGTGCCAGCGCACAGACTAACTATGGCTACACCTTC. Amino acid sequence: CASAQTNYGYTF.

The sample holds a few counts of this clonotype. A much larger clone lies a single base off, so this may be a read error. The chain joins TRBV9 to TRBJ1-1; perhaps TRBD1 as D (6 bases). In germline, CDR1 is SGDLS, CDR2 YYNGEE. This CDR3 has 14 residues. CDR3 loop: CASSAGALGTGAFF. As DNA, the CDR3 is TGTGCCAGCAGCGCAGGGGCTTTGGGCACTGGAGCTTTCTTT.

This clonotype was found many times. This chain joins TRBV12-3 or TRBV12-4 and TRBJ2-3, with 13 nucleotides matching TRBD2. With 3 bases clipped from V and 4 bases from J, the junction kept 4 bases outside the gene matches. This CDR3 comprises 16 residues. CDR3 in DNA: TGTGCCAGCAGTTTTGTAACTAGCGGGAGGGCAGATACGCAGTATTTT. Protein: CASSFVTSGRADTQYF.

At least ten counts were recorded for this clonotype. The chain couples TRBV11-1 to TRBJ1-2, with D unclear. This CDR3 has 13 amino acids. Germline-derived CDR1 and CDR2 are SGHAT and FQDESV (reference sequence). V shed 3 bases and J shed 1 base, with 6 bases lying between them. The CDR3 is CASSFVDNYGYTF. The CDR3 DNA is TGTGCCAGCAGCTTCGTGGATAACTATGGCTACACCTTC.

This clonotype was detected ten times or more. The genes are TRBV28 and TRBJ1-1; TRBD1 matches at 9 bases. This CDR3 has 14 residues. Germline lookup yields CDR1 MDHEN and CDR2 SYDVKM. J was trimmed by 3 bases and V by 5 bases; bases with no gene match: 4. The CDR3 loop reads CASSTDRGYTEAFF. In DNA, the CDR3 is TGTGCCAGCAGTACGGACAGGGGATACACTGAAGCTTTCTTT.

Note on this clonotype: An end of the junction does not agree with germline; a read error may underlie this. For the CDR3, the DNA is TGTGCCAGCAAAAGGGGAGGGGGAACGGACGAGCAGTGCTTC. It is translated as CASKRGGGTDEQCF. The genes are TRBV28 and TRBJ2-7; D is possibly TRBD2 (7 bases). The length of the CDR3 is 14 residues. The germline V gene encodes CDR1 MDHEN and CDR2 SYDVKM.

This clonotype occurred once. A single base separates this from a much larger clone, so it may be a read error. The rearrangement joins TRBV5-1 to TRBJ2-2, with unresolved D. Trimming cost V 2 bases and J 6 bases, with 14 bases left between them. CDR3 length: 15 amino acids. From germline, CDR1 is SGHRS and CDR2 YFSETQ. The CDR3 is CASSLRQSNAGELFF. The CDR3 DNA sequence: TGCGCCAGCAGCTTACGGCAGAGTAACGCCGGGGAGCTGTTTTTT.

There are a few counts of this clonotype. The rearrangement uses TRBV7-9 and TRBJ1-5; the D gene is possibly TRBD1 (5 bases). CDR3 size: 14 residues. Per the germline V gene, CDR1 is SEHNR and CDR2 is FQNEAQ (reference sequence). V was pared by 1 base and J by 8 bases, with 12 bases between. The CDR3 sequence: CASSLGGVLEPQHF. CDR3 nucleotides: TGTGCCAGCAGCTTAGGAGGGGTCTTGGAGCCCCAGCATTTT.

This clonotype was observed many times. The chain carries TRBV28 and TRBJ1-5; D is undetermined. CDR1 and CDR2 (germline): MDHEN, SYDVKM. The CDR3 spans 14 residues. Between the trimmed V and J ends, which lost 5 bases and 6 bases, there was a span of 14 bases. The CDR3 nucleotides read TGTGCCAGCAGTCGCCTGGAGTCCCCTCAGCCCCAGCATTTT. This sequence encodes CASSRLESPQPQHF. The whole variable domain, filled in from reference TRBV28 and TRBJ1-5, reads DVKVTQSSRYLVKRTGEKVFLECVQDMDHENMFWYRQDPGLGLRLIYFSYDVKMKEKGDIPEGYSVSREKKERFSLILESASTNQTSMYLCASSRLESPQPQHFGDGTRLSIL.

This clonotype was detected many times. The V call is TRBV20-1, the J call TRBJ1-1; D not certain. CDR1 and CDR2 (germline): DFQATT, SNEGSKA (reference sequence). This CDR3 is built from 11 residues. The V end was cut by 4 bases, the J end by 4 bases, with 7 bases between. This CDR3 is CSATGLTEAFF. The CDR3 DNA follows: TGCAGTGCTACCGGCCTCACTGAAGCTTTCTTT.

In its sample, this clonotype was seen a few times. V is TRBV5-1 and J is TRBJ2-2; D is possibly TRBD2 (6 bases). CDR1 is SGHRS, CDR2 YFSETQ, per germline. Deletions cut 5 bases from V and 1 base from J, with 9 bases between. The CDR3 totals 14 residues. CDR3 DNA: TGCGCCAGCAGGGAGGGCCTGAACACCGGGGAGCTGTTTTTT. Translating it yields CASREGLNTGELFF.

This clonotype was found a few times. CDR3 in amino acids: CATQVAVNQPQHF. CDR3 nucleotide sequence: TGTGCCACCCAGGTGGCCGTAAATCAGCCCCAGCATTTT. The chain combines TRBV24-1 with TRBJ1-5; no definite D call. The germline CDR1 and CDR2 sequences are KGHDR and SFDVKD. This CDR3 has 13 amino acids. The V end lost 9 bases, the J end lost 4 bases, and 12 bases lay between the germline ends.

The CDR3 protein is CASLAGGRDYGYTF. As DNA, the CDR3 is TGTGCCAGTTTGGCCGGCGGGCGCGACTATGGCTACACCTTC. This rearrangement joins TRBV19 to TRBJ1-2; no definite D call. In germline, CDR1 is LNHDA, CDR2 SQIVND (reference sequence). V was cut by 8 bases and J by 3 bases, with 16 bases left in between. This CDR3 spans 14 amino acids.

The chain joins TRBV10-3 to TRBJ1-2, with D maybe TRBD1 (6 bases). CDR1 and CDR2 from the germline V gene are ENHRY and SYGVKD. Trimming shortened V by 4 bases and J by 4 bases, and 13 bases separated the two germline ends. The CDR3 is 14 residues long. For the CDR3, the DNA is TGTGCCATCAGTGCACAACAGGGCCCCTATGGCTACACCTTC. This sequence encodes CAISAQQGPYGYTF.

The chain's CDR3 is CASSAQGASYNEQFF. CDR3 nucleotide sequence: TGCGCCAGTTCCGCCCAGGGGGCCTCCTACAATGAGCAGTTCTTC. This chain connects TRBV5-1 to TRBJ2-1; 8 positions match TRBD1. The CDR3 contains 15 residues. Germline V gene data show CDR1 as SGHRS and CDR2 as YFSETQ. Losses at the gene ends were 8 bases for V and 0 bases for J; bases not matched to a gene: 7.

There are a few counts of this clonotype. The J gene is TRBJ1-1, the V gene TRBV19; the D is unclear. The CDR3 sequence is 13 residues long. V was cut by 6 bases and J by 5 bases, with 13 bases left in between. Per the germline V gene, CDR1 is LNHDA and CDR2 is SQIVND (reference sequence). In DNA, the CDR3 is TGTGCCAGTAGGAGAGGCATGGAGACTGAAGCTTTCTTT. It codes for CASRRGMETEAFF.

This rearrangement joins TRBV10-3 to TRBJ2-1; D unresolved. This CDR3 spans 12 amino acids. Trimming left V 2 bases short and J 7 bases short, with 6 bases between. The germline CDR1 and CDR2 sequences are ENHRY and SYGVKD. The CDR3 spells CAISEPGNEQFF. The DNA of the CDR3 is TGTGCCATCAGTGAGCCCGGGAATGAGCAGTTCTTC.

This clonotype was counted many times. The rearrangement uses TRBV7-6 and TRBJ1-4; 9 bases fit TRBD1. Looked up from germline, CDR1 is SGHVS and CDR2 is FNYEAQ. The ends lost 2 bases at V and 8 bases at J; junction bases unmatched: 9. This CDR3 region has 16 residues. The CDR3 sequence: CASSLSRGTGKEKLFF. DNA for the CDR3: TGTGCCAGCAGCTTAAGTAGGGGGACAGGGAAAGAAAAACTGTTTTTT.

The genes are TRBV5-1 and TRBJ2-7; 10 nucleotides agree with TRBD1. Germline lookup yields CDR1 SGHRS and CDR2 YFSETQ. This CDR3 region has 19 residues. The junction had 20 bases not matched to a gene; V was cut back by 5 bases and J by 3 bases. The CDR3 loop reads CASRANPSEGTGVDYEQYF. In nucleotides, the CDR3 is TGCGCCAGCAGAGCTAATCCTTCAGAAGGGACAGGGGTCGACTACGAGCAGTACTTC.

This clonotype occurred many times. The chain combines TRBV27 with TRBJ2-7; unclear D gene. Germline assignment: CDR1 MNHEY and CDR2 SMNVEV (reference sequence). V lost 3 bases and J 1 base, leaving 10 bases between the germline ends. The CDR3 spans 14 residues. The CDR3 nucleotides read TGTGCCAGCAGTTTGAGTCTGGGGTCCTACGAGCAGTACTTC. Its protein is CASSLSLGSYEQYF.

As regards this clonotype: Sequence at one end of the junction differs from germline and may be a read error. This chain links TRBV7-9 with TRBJ1-4; 7 bases fit TRBD1. The CDR3 is made up of 15 amino acids. Germline V gives CDR1 SEHNR, CDR2 FQNEAQ (reference sequence). The CDR3 DNA follows: TGTGCCAGCAGCCCAGACCCGGGACAGAATGAAAAACTGTCTTTT. Amino acid sequence: CASSPDPGQNEKLSF.

This clonotype was counted ten times or more. The chain employs TRBV7-2 and TRBJ2-7; TRBD2 matches at 13 bases. V lost 6 bases, J lost 4 bases, and 15 bases stayed unmatched. The length of the CDR3 is 18 residues. Per the germline V gene, CDR1 is SGHTA and CDR2 is FQGNSA. The DNA for the CDR3 is TGTGCCAGCAGTAAATTATCCGGACTAGCGGGAGCGGCATACGAGCAGTACTTC. This gives the protein CASSKLSGLAGAAYEQYF. The full variable domain, in which reference TRBV7-2 and TRBJ2-7 provide the parts outside the CDR3, is GAGVSQSPSNKVTEKGKDVELRCDPISGHTALYWYRQSLGQGLEFLIYFQGNSAPDKSGLPSDRFSAERTGGSVSTLTIQRTQQEDSAVYLCASSKLSGLAGAAYEQYFGPGTRLTVT.

The table lists this clonotype with a few counts. V gene TRBV2 combines with J gene TRBJ2-1; TRBD2 matches at 11 bases. This CDR3 is built from 17 residues. Germline V gene sequence: CDR1 SNHLY, CDR2 FYNNEI. The trim removed 4 bases at V and 4 bases at J, leaving 9 bases unmatched. The CDR3 nucleotides are TGTGCCAGCAGTGGTAGCGGGAGGGCTCAGAGTTACAATGAGCAGTTCTTC. This encodes CASSGSGRAQSYNEQFF. The full variable domain, with the rest looked up from reference TRBV2 and TRBJ2-1, is EPEVTQTPSHQVTQMGQEVILRCVPISNHLYFYWYRQILGQKVEFLVSFYNNEISEKSEIFDDQFSVERPDGSNFTLKIRSTKLEDSAMYFCASSGSGRAQSYNEQFFGPGTRLTVL.

This sequence joins TRBV4-2 and TRBJ2-1, with 12 bases that match TRBD2. Per germline, CDR1 LGHNA and CDR2 YNFKEQ. V gave up 5 bases and J gave up 4 bases; unmatched junction bases: 6. The CDR3 contains 16 residues. This chain's CDR3 is CASSIRLAGEYNEQFF. Here the CDR3 DNA reads TGTGCCAGCAGCATCCGACTAGCGGGAGAGTACAATGAGCAGTTCTTC.

This clonotype appeared many times. The CDR3 here is CATWTGGSFGQPQHF. In DNA form, the CDR3 reads TGTGCCACCTGGACAGGGGGATCTTTTGGTCAGCCCCAGCATTTT. This sequence joins TRBV19 and TRBJ1-5; TRBD1 matches 10 bases. Germline V lookup: CDR1 LNHDA, CDR2 SQIVND (reference sequence). V shed 10 bases and J 6 bases; nucleotides not matched to a gene: 12. The CDR3 extends over 15 amino acids.

This clonotype has a count of ten or more. This rearrangement joins TRBV20-1 to TRBJ2-7, with TRBD2 matching 7 bases. Looked up from germline, CDR1 is DFQATT and CDR2 is SNEGSKA (reference sequence). The junction had 14 bases not matched to a gene; V was cut back by 6 bases and J by 6 bases. The CDR3 is 14 residues long. The CDR3 DNA reads TGCAGTGCCCCTTTCGCGGGAGAAAAGCCCGAGCAGTACTTC. Translating gives CSAPFAGEKPEQYF.

This clonotype was found many times. The V call is TRBV20-1, the J call TRBJ2-1; 10 nucleotides align to TRBD2. Unmatched junction bases numbered 6, after V lost 0 bases and J lost 4 bases. Germline V gene data show CDR1 as DFQATT and CDR2 as SNEGSKA (reference sequence). The CDR3 is 16 residues long. The CDR3 coding sequence is TGCAGTGCTAGAGATGGGAGGACTAGCGGATACAATGAGCAGTTCTTC. Its protein is CSARDGRTSGYNEQFF.

The V gene is TRBV5-1, the J gene TRBJ2-3, with D possibly matching TRBD2 (7 bases). The CDR3 is 15 residues long. The germline gives CDR1 SGHRS, CDR2 YFSETQ. V lost 4 bases, J lost 2 bases, and 14 bases lay in between. DNA of the CDR3: TGCGCCAGCAGCCCGGACGGGGGGCCCACAGATACGCAGTATTTT. Its translation: CASSPDGGPTDTQYF.

This clonotype was counted a few times. J is TRBJ1-5 and V is TRBV20-1; 7 bases fit TRBD1. Germline trimming cut 5 bases from V and 1 base from J; bases unmatched to any gene: 2. The CDR3 extends over 13 amino acids. Per germline, CDR1 DFQATT and CDR2 SNEGSKA (reference sequence). The DNA for the CDR3 is TGCAGTGCTCCAGGGGGGAGCAATCAGCCCCAGCATTTT. It is translated as CSAPGGSNQPQHF.

This clonotype has a handful of counts. The V gene is TRBV2, the J gene TRBJ1-2; D is undetermined. The germline CDR1 and CDR2 sequences are SNHLY and FYNNEI. The length of the CDR3 is 13 residues. V lost 6 bases and J lost 4, with 12 bases in between. CDR3 bases: TGTGCCAGCAGAGAGAATACCCGCTATGGCTACACCTTC. It translates to CASRENTRYGYTF.

The chain is built from TRBV3-1 and TRBJ2-3, with D unresolved. Trimming stripped 0 bases from V and 0 bases from J, with 10 bases between. The CDR3 runs 16 residues. Germline CDR1 reads LGHDT; CDR2 reads YNNKEL (reference sequence). CDR3 bases: TGTGCCAGCAGCCAAGAGGGTATTAGGAGCACAGATACGCAGTATTTT. This encodes CASSQEGIRSTDTQYF.